This T cell receptor beta chain was captured in a study of glioma-infiltrating T cells after dendritic cell vaccination. Overall study: Glioblastoma patients came from Phase I and II dendritic cell vaccination trials.

Germline CDR1 LGHNA, CDR2 YNFKEQ. The CDR3 totals 13 residues. V was shortened by 4 bases and J by 14 bases, with 17 bases between the two germline ends. Selection required adequate fresh-frozen tumor tissue plus more than two years' survival data. All glioblastoma patients lacked an isocitrate dehydrogenase mutation. This clone came up a few times. The protocol was immunoSEQ multiplex PCR, while the TCRdb copy is restricted to in-frame clones and leaves out a portion. The sample holds roughly 100,000 clones, roughly 79% seen once. The TCR comes from a human donor with glioblastoma. The sequencing here drew on blood, taken before dendritic cell vaccination. This sequence joins TRBV4-2 and TRBJ1-4, with D perhaps matching TRBD1 (5 bases). CDR3 in DNA: TGTGCCAGCAGCCCGCGCCGGGACTTAGGGCTGTTTTTT. Amino acid sequence: CASSPRRDLGLFF.